One and the same sample provided the 5 T cell receptor beta chains below, sequenced in a study of blood T cell repertoires in COVID-19. Some clones are missing from TCRdb's copy, which holds only in-frame ones; the method was immunoSEQ multiplex PCR. The sample carries roughly 250,000 clones, 70% to 85% recorded once. Sequencing was carried out using peripheral blood. These receptors all stem from a woman aged 40 to 55 with active or convalescent COVID-19.

The rearrangement links TRBV14 to TRBJ1-1, with a weak D call TRBD1 (6 bases). In germline, CDR1 is SGHDN, CDR2 FVKESK. Trimming left V 4 bases short and J 9 bases short, with 15 bases between. The CDR3 spans 13 residues. CDR3 nucleotide sequence: TGTGCCAGCAGCCCTTTCCGGGACACCCAAGCTTTCTTT. Translation gives CASSPFRDTQAFF.

J is TRBJ1-4 and V is TRBV7-9, with D perhaps matching TRBD1 (5 bases). The CDR3 totals 16 residues. Germline V gene lookup returns CDR1 SEHNR and CDR2 FQNEAQ (reference sequence). The ends were cut back, 6 bases at V and 4 bases at J, with 18 bases in the middle. In DNA, the CDR3 is TGTGCCAGCAGTTCAACCGGGACTTTCTATAATGAAAAACTGTTTTTT. It translates to CASSSTGTFYNEKLFF.

V usage is TRBV30 and J usage is TRBJ1-6; D gene unclear. V was pared by 0 bases and J by 10 bases, with 13 bases between. The CDR3 contains 14 residues. CDR1 GTSNPN and CDR2 SVGIG come from the germline V gene (reference sequence). The CDR3 here is CAWSVIGRRSPLHF. In nucleotides, the CDR3 is TGTGCCTGGAGTGTGATTGGGAGAAGGTCACCCCTCCACTTT.

The chain carries TRBV29-1 and TRBJ2-6; 7 bases fit TRBD1. V lost 7 bases, J lost 3 bases, and 6 bases stayed unmatched. This CDR3 is 14 amino acids long. Germline loops: CDR1 SQVTM, CDR2 ANQGSEA. CDR3 coding DNA: TGCAGCGCCGAAGACAGGGTTGGGGCCAACGTCCTGACTTTC. This translates into CSAEDRVGANVLTF.

The count of this clone is one. The chain employs TRBV19 and TRBJ1-2; TRBD1 aligns across 10 bases. In germline, CDR1 is LNHDA, CDR2 SQIVND (reference sequence). CDR3 size: 13 residues. Trimming at V came to 6 bases and at J to 3 bases, leaving 1 base not matched to a gene. The CDR3 is CASRTGGDYGYTF. The CDR3 region has the DNA TGTGCCAGTAGGACAGGGGGCGACTATGGCTACACCTTC.